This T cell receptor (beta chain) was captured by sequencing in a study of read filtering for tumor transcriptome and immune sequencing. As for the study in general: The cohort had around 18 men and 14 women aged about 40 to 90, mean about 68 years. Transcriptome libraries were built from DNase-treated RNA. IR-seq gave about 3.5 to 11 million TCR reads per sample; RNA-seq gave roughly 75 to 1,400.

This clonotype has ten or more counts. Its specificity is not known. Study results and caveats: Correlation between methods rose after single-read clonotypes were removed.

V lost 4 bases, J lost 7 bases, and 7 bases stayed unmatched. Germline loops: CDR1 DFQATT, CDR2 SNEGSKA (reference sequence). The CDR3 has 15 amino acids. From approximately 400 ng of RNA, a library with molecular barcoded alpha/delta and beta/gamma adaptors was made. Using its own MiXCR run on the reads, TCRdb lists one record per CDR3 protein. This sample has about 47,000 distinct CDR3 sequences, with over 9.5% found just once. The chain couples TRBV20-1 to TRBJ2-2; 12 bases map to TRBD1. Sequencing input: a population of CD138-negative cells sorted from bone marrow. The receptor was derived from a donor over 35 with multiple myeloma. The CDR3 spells CSATGTGGFSGELFF. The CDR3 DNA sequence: TGCAGTGCTACCGGGACAGGGGGCTTTAGCGGGGAGCTGTTTTTT.